This TCR beta chain was sequenced for a study of immune cell composition in non-small cell lung cancer. Across the study: Lung adenocarcinoma or squamous carcinoma made up most tumours.

The repertoire was sequenced with immunoSEQ multiplex PCR; TCRdb's copy has only in-frame clones and lacks some. The sample has 4,000 to 5,500 clones; 55% to 75% are singletons. Germline CDR1 SNHLY, CDR2 FYNNEI. This CDR3 contains 14 residues. V lost 8 bases to trimming and J lost 0 bases, with 14 bases between them. This clone was recorded a few times. Its antigen remains unidentified. The study, taken as a whole, reports: Tumour TCR-beta clonality was not significantly tied to smoking pack-years. Top 10 clone scores and clonality were higher in squamous than adenocarcinoma. Adenocarcinomas with higher top tumour-associated clone frequency had more reactive TILs.

Sequences were obtained from lung tumor tissue. V gene TRBV2 combines with J gene TRBJ2-7; D gene ambiguous. This receptor was taken from a human donor with non-small cell lung cancer. CDR3 bases: TGTGCCAGCCGAAAGAGCGATAGCTCCTACGAGCAGTACTTC. It specifies CASRKSDSSYEQYF.